This T cell receptor (beta chain) came from a study of blood T cell repertoires in COVID-19. Across the study: Sample material is recorded as cDNA or gDNA derived from T cells, B-cell-depleted T cells, or PBMCs.

Assay used: immunoSEQ multiplex PCR; TCRdb lists only in-frame clones, some missing. The sample lists tens of thousands of clones, 60% to 80% seen once, with 30% to 35% in the top ten. The receptor was derived from a woman of 80 years or more with acute or convalescent COVID-19. The sequencing input was peripheral blood.

CDR3 in amino acids: CASSYGQGHSYEQYF. CDR3 DNA: TGTGCCAGCAGTTACGGGCAGGGCCATTCCTACGAGCAGTACTTC. The genes are TRBV6-5 and TRBJ2-7; weak D call: TRBD1 (5 bases). This CDR3 spans 15 amino acids. Trimming shortened V by 2 bases and J by 1 base, and 12 bases separated the two germline ends. Germline-derived CDR1 and CDR2 are MNHEY and SVGAGI.